This TCR beta chain was sequenced in a study of cytomegalovirus exposure and HLA in healthy donors. Primers for the PCR totalled 60 Vbeta and 13 Jbeta. This table comes from immunoSEQ multiplex PCR, and its TCRdb copy is limited to in-frame clones, with some not included. The data hold 100,000 to 150,000 clones, with 80% observed a single time. The CDR3 totals 21 residues. The V gene's germline CDR1 is SGHVS and CDR2 FNYEAQ. As concerns this clone: Its specificity is not known. One junction end disagrees with the germline gene, perhaps due to a read error. The sample holds other DNA sequences that translate to the same CDR3.

Study findings and constraints: Both high specificity and high sensitivity reportedly marked the classifier's diagnosis of cytomegalovirus status. The authors enumerated 180 or so TCR beta chains as linked to cytomegalovirus.

The sample was PBMCs. This receptor was obtained from a man aged 30-40 years in good health and CMV-seropositive. This rearrangement joins TRBV7-6 to TRBJ2-5, with D possibly TRBD1 on 6 matching bases. The CDR3 is CASSLAIGRGREGVNQETQYF. The CDR3 DNA reads as TGTGCCAGCAGCTTAGCAATAGGCAGGGGTAGGGAAGGGGTCAACCAGGAGACCCAGTACTTC.